Below, 31 T cell receptor beta chains from the same sample are listed, as sequenced in a study of technical replicates of blood from several donors. Clones were read by immunoSEQ multiplex PCR, and TCRdb kept only the in-frame ones, dropping some. The data show some 48,000 clones, roughly 95% seen once. Sequencing input: T cells isolated from PBMCs. The receptors here all came from a human donor in good health.

The chain is built from TRBV4-1 and TRBJ2-5, with unresolved D. The germline V and J ends were trimmed by 4 bases and 1 base, with 10 bases remaining between them. The length of the CDR3 is 14 residues. Per the germline V gene, CDR1 is MGHRA and CDR2 is YSYEKL. The CDR3 here is CASSRAGVQETQYF. The CDR3 nucleotides are TGCGCCAGCAGCCGTGCCGGAGTCCAAGAGACCCAGTACTTC.

The chain combines TRBV11-3 with TRBJ1-2; TRBD1 matches 11 bases. The CDR3 has 14 residues. The J segment lost 7 bases and the V segment lost 6 bases, leaving 7 bases of the junction unmatched. Germline lookup yields CDR1 SGHNT and CDR2 YENEEA. The CDR3 region has the DNA TGTGCCAGCAGGAAGGACAGGGGGCGAAGTGGCTACACCTTC. It yields the protein CASRKDRGRSGYTF.

The V gene is TRBV25-1, the J gene TRBJ2-1; a weak D match, TRBD2 (5 bases). Trimming cost V 2 bases and J 4 bases, with 9 bases left between them. The germline CDR1 and CDR2 sequences are MGHDK and SYGVNS. The CDR3 extends over 14 amino acids. The CDR3 sequence: CASSELARYNEQFF. CDR3 bases: TGTGCCAGCAGTGAACTAGCTCGGTACAATGAGCAGTTCTTC.

The chain joins TRBV10-3 to TRBJ2-5; tentative D call: TRBD2 (7 bases). Trimming stripped 4 bases from V and 10 bases from J, with 19 bases between. The CDR3 extends over 14 amino acids. Looked up from germline, CDR1 is ENHRY and CDR2 is SYGVKD. The CDR3 nucleotides read TGTGCCATCAGTGGGACGGGGGCGGGGGTTATCCAGTACTTC. This gives the protein CAISGTGAGVIQYF.

The genes are TRBV7-9 and TRBJ2-1, with 12 bases lining up with TRBD2. The CDR3 is made up of 16 amino acids. With 5 bases clipped from V and 7 bases from J, the junction kept 9 bases outside the gene matches. The germline gives CDR1 SEHNR, CDR2 FQNEAQ (reference sequence). This CDR3 reads CASSLPGLAGGNEQFF. The CDR3 nucleotides are TGTGCCAGCAGCCTCCCTGGGCTAGCGGGAGGGAATGAGCAGTTCTTC.

This clone was seen only once. This chain connects TRBV7-3 to TRBJ2-7; weak D call: TRBD1 (6 bases). The germline CDR1 and CDR2 sequences are SGHTA and FQGTGA. V lost 4 bases and J lost 7, with 14 bases in between. This CDR3 is 13 amino acids long. The CDR3 DNA is TGTGCCAGCAGCTCTCGTAGGGGGTATGAGCAGTACTTC. Protein: CASSSRRGYEQYF.

The chain links TRBV5-4 to TRBJ2-1; D uncertain. Trimming stripped 0 bases from V and 2 bases from J, with 9 bases between. Germline V gives CDR1 SGHNT, CDR2 YYREEE (reference sequence). The CDR3 has 15 residues. The DNA of the CDR3 is TGTGCCAGCAGCTTGGACGAGCGCGCCTACAATGAGCAGTTCTTC. Protein: CASSLDERAYNEQFF.

This chain uses TRBV19 with TRBJ2-3; 7 nucleotides match TRBD1. The CDR3 is made up of 14 amino acids. Germline V gives CDR1 LNHDA, CDR2 SQIVND (reference sequence). V gave up 5 bases and J gave up 6 bases; unmatched junction bases: 8. The CDR3 reads CASSGRQGPDTQYF. CDR3 DNA sequence: TGTGCCAGTAGTGGCCGACAGGGACCCGATACGCAGTATTTT. The complete variable domain, with remaining parts taken from reference TRBV19 and TRBJ2-3, reads DGGITQSPKYLFRKEGQNVTLSCEQNLNHDAMYWYRQDPGQGLRLIYYSQIVNDFQKGDIAEGYSVSREKKESFPLTVTSAQKNPTAFYLCASSGRQGPDTQYFGPGTRLTVL.

The V and J genes are TRBV19 and TRBJ1-1; no clear D. V gave up 3 bases and J gave up 1 base, with 9 bases separating them. CDR3 length equals 14 residues. From germline, CDR1 is LNHDA and CDR2 SQIVND (reference sequence). CDR3 in amino acids: CASSITGRNTEAFF. The CDR3 region has the DNA TGTGCCAGTAGTATCACGGGAAGGAACACTGAAGCTTTCTTT.

The chain carries TRBV4-3 and TRBJ2-6; 10 bases line up with TRBD1. V gave up 4 bases and J gave up 2 bases; unmatched junction bases: 8. The CDR3 contains 18 residues. From germline, CDR1 is LGHNA and CDR2 YSLEER. CDR3 sequence reads: CASSRTTGGVPGANVLTF. CDR3 nucleotide sequence: TGCGCCAGCAGCCGAACGACAGGGGGCGTCCCTGGGGCCAACGTCCTGACTTTC.

This chain uses TRBV5-6 with TRBJ2-3; no clear D. This CDR3 is built from 14 residues. V was cut by 1 base and J by 2 bases, with 8 bases left in between. CDR1 and CDR2 from the germline V gene are SGHDT and YYEEEE. The CDR3 protein is CASSLIRFTDTQYF. CDR3 nucleotide sequence: TGTGCCAGCAGCTTGATACGGTTCACAGATACGCAGTATTTT.

The chain is built from TRBV5-1 and TRBJ2-7; D is undetermined. The CDR3 runs 13 residues. V dropped 4 bases and J dropped 3 bases, with 11 bases sitting between them. Germline values: CDR1 SGHRS, CDR2 YFSETQ. CDR3: CASSTGQNYEQYF. The CDR3 region has the DNA TGCGCCAGCAGCACTGGGCAGAACTACGAGCAGTACTTC.

This clone was detected only a few times. The CDR3 DNA reads TGTGCCAGCAGCGTGACAGGGACCGAGGGGGGAGTTTATGGCTACACCTTC. Amino acids: CASSVTGTEGGVYGYTF. The rearrangement links TRBV9 to TRBJ1-2; 7 bases align to TRBD1. The V gene's germline CDR1 is SGDLS and CDR2 YYNGEE. The CDR3 has 17 amino acids. Trimming at V came to 2 bases and at J to 5 bases, leaving 15 bases not matched to a gene.

J is TRBJ1-1 and V is TRBV27; 7 positions match TRBD1. CDR1 MNHEY and CDR2 SMNVEV come from the germline V gene (reference sequence). V lost 8 bases, J lost 8 bases, and 14 bases stayed unmatched. The CDR3 is 14 residues long. The CDR3 coding sequence is TGTGCCAGCGCCCTAGGGGGCGCGAACCCCGAAGCTTTCTTT. It codes for CASALGGANPEAFF.

V usage is TRBV6-5 and J usage is TRBJ1-5; D remains ambiguous. V dropped 0 bases and J dropped 9 bases, with 12 bases sitting between them. The CDR3 runs 14 residues. CDR1 and CDR2 (germline): MNHEY, SVGAGI. CDR3 region: CASSYSVRSRPQHF. In nucleotides, the CDR3 is TGTGCCAGCAGTTACTCGGTCCGGAGTCGGCCCCAGCATTTT.

V and J are TRBV30 and TRBJ2-3, with 7 bases identical to TRBD2. The V gene's germline CDR1 is GTSNPN and CDR2 SVGIG (reference sequence). The V gene end was trimmed by 4 bases and the J gene end by 6 bases; junction bases not matched to a gene: 7. This CDR3 has 13 amino acids. The CDR3 spells CAWTRGSGDTQYF. CDR3 nucleotide sequence: TGTGCCTGGACACGCGGGAGCGGGGATACGCAGTATTTT.

This sequence joins TRBV7-6 and TRBJ1-4, with 8 bases aligning to TRBD1. Germline trimming cut 6 bases from V and 7 bases from J; bases unmatched to any gene: 10. Looked up from germline, CDR1 is SGHVS and CDR2 is FNYEAQ. CDR3 size: 15 residues. CDR3 protein: CASSFGQGGIEKLFF. The CDR3 nucleotides read TGTGCCAGCAGTTTTGGACAGGGAGGGATTGAAAAACTGTTTTTT.

In nucleotides, the CDR3 is TGTGCCAGCAGTGATCGGGGTTGGGGAGATACGCAGTATTTT. Encoded protein: CASSDRGWGDTQYF. The gene calls are TRBV2 and TRBJ2-3; tentatively, D is TRBD2 (5 bases). Per the germline V gene, CDR1 is SNHLY and CDR2 is FYNNEI. V was trimmed by 3 bases and J by 5 bases, leaving 12 bases between them. The CDR3 contains 14 residues.

This chain uses TRBV9 with TRBJ2-7, with TRBD2 identical over 10 bases. Germline V gene sequence: CDR1 SGDLS, CDR2 YYNGEE. J gave up 2 bases and V 0 bases, and 2 bases lay outside the gene matches. The CDR3 has 15 residues. CDR3: CASSVELAGTYEQYF. The CDR3 DNA follows: TGTGCCAGCAGCGTAGAACTAGCGGGGACCTACGAGCAGTACTTC.

A remark on this clone: At one of its ends the junction is not consistent with the germline gene, which may arise from a read error. The chain couples TRBV6-5 to TRBJ2-7; 9 bases align to TRBD2. The V gene's germline CDR1 is MNHEY and CDR2 SVGAGI. CDR3 size: 13 residues. The CDR3 is CASSPTLHLAGSF. DNA of the CDR3: TGTGCCAGCAGTCCCACGCTTCACCTAGCGGGATCCTTC.

The genes are TRBV4-1 and TRBJ2-2; 7 bases fit TRBD2. This CDR3 is 16 amino acids long. Germline-derived CDR1 and CDR2 are MGHRA and YSYEKL. The junction had 5 bases not matched to a gene; V was cut back by 0 bases and J by 4 bases. The CDR3 DNA reads TGCGCCAGCAGCCAAGACTGGCGGGGGTTCACCGGGGAGCTGTTTTTT. Amino acids: CASSQDWRGFTGELFF.

The count of this clone is one. The gene calls are TRBV28 and TRBJ2-7, with TRBD1 identical over 7 bases. The V segment lost 6 bases and the J segment 3 bases; nucleotides outside the gene matches: 5. The CDR3 contains 13 residues. Germline CDR1 is MDHEN and CDR2 is SYDVKM. CDR3 in amino acids: CASSIGTDYEQYF. The DNA for the CDR3 is TGTGCCAGCAGCATCGGGACAGACTACGAGCAGTACTTC.

The chain joins TRBV7-6 to TRBJ1-5; D is ambiguous. The V gene's germline CDR1 is SGHVS and CDR2 FNYEAQ. CDR3 length equals 16 residues. V was pared by 5 bases and J by 5 bases, with 19 bases between. The CDR3, as DNA: TGTGCCAGCAGCGCGGAATTGGGCCGGGGAGATCAGCCCCAGCATTTT. This translates into CASSAELGRGDQPQHF. Filled out from reference TRBV7-6 and TRBJ1-5, the complete variable domain reads GAGVSQSPRYKVTKRGQDVALRCDPISGHVSLYWYRQALGQGPEFLTYFNYEAQQDKSGLPNDRFSAERPEGSISTLTIQRTEQRDSAMYRCASSAELGRGDQPQHFGDGTRLSIL.

The V gene is TRBV19, the J gene TRBJ2-5; weak D call: TRBD1 (5 bases). Germline-derived CDR1 and CDR2 are LNHDA and SQIVND (reference sequence). The CDR3 runs to 13 residues. V lost 5 bases and J 4 bases, leaving 11 bases between the germline ends. CDR3 region: CASSVTRGETQYF. In DNA, the CDR3 is TGTGCCAGTAGTGTAACAAGGGGAGAGACCCAGTACTTC. Drawing the rest from reference TRBV19 and TRBJ2-5, the complete variable domain is DGGITQSPKYLFRKEGQNVTLSCEQNLNHDAMYWYRQDPGQGLRLIYYSQIVNDFQKGDIAEGYSVSREKKESFPLTVTSAQKNPTAFYLCASSVTRGETQYFGPGTRLLVL.

This clone was picked up one time. This chain uses TRBV28 with TRBJ2-7; 8 bases map to TRBD2. Looked up from germline, CDR1 is MDHEN and CDR2 is SYDVKM. Losses at the gene ends were 2 bases for V and 2 bases for J; bases not matched to a gene: 11. The CDR3 has 17 residues. CDR3 region: CASSLDRASGRTYEQYF. The CDR3 DNA reads as TGTGCCAGCAGTTTAGATCGTGCTAGCGGGCGAACCTACGAGCAGTACTTC.

CDR3 in DNA: TGTGCCAGCTCACGGGAGCGTTATTACTACGAGCAGTACTTC. Its protein product is CASSRERYYYEQYF. V and J are TRBV18 and TRBJ2-7; D is possibly TRBD2 (5 bases). Trimming stripped 4 bases from V and 3 bases from J, with 13 bases between. This CDR3 comprises 14 residues. Germline values: CDR1 KGHSH, CDR2 LQKENI.

The J gene is TRBJ2-3, the V gene TRBV6-5, with 7 bases fitting TRBD2. Germline V gives CDR1 MNHEY, CDR2 SVGAGI. The CDR3 covers 16 residues. After removal of 3 bases from V and 5 bases from J, the junction contained 11 bases not matched to a gene. The CDR3 DNA is TGTGCCAGCAGTTATCGGGGGTGGGAGCGGGGAGATACGCAGTATTTT. This encodes CASSYRGWERGDTQYF.

V gene TRBV29-1 combines with J gene TRBJ2-5, with 7 bases lining up with TRBD2. This CDR3 has 13 residues. Trimming took 8 bases from V and 4 from J; bases not matched to a gene: 10. Germline V gives CDR1 SQVTM, CDR2 ANQGSEA. The CDR3 region has the DNA TGCAGCCAAAGTGGCGGGAGAGGAGAGACCCAGTACTTC. Protein: CSQSGGRGETQYF. The variable domain in full, completed from reference TRBV29-1 and TRBJ2-5, reads SAVISQKPSRDICQRGTSLTIQCQVDSQVTMMFWYRQQPGQSLTLIATANQGSEATYESGFVIDKFPISRPNLTFSTLTVSNMSPEDSSIYLCSQSGGRGETQYFGPGTRLLVL.

V gene TRBV13 combines with J gene TRBJ1-1; possible D gene TRBD1, 6 bases. Germline CDR1 reads PRHDT; CDR2 reads FYEKMQ (reference sequence). This CDR3 is 14 amino acids long. V gave up 5 bases and J gave up 4 bases, with 14 bases separating them. The DNA of the CDR3 is TGTGCCAGCAGCCCTGAAACAGGGACCACTGAAGCTTTCTTT. Translating gives CASSPETGTTEAFF.

The chain employs TRBV28 and TRBJ1-2; 8 bases map to TRBD1. This CDR3 spans 16 amino acids. Germline V CDR1 and CDR2: MDHEN, SYDVKM. J lost 4 bases, V lost 4 bases, and 11 bases had no gene match. CDR3 sequence: CASSSPWTGMGYGYTF. The CDR3 region has the DNA TGTGCCAGCAGTTCGCCATGGACAGGGATGGGCTATGGCTACACCTTC.

The rearrangement uses TRBV27 and TRBJ1-3; maybe TRBD1 (5 bases). CDR3 length equals 13 residues. The germline V and J ends were trimmed by 5 bases and 7 bases, with 12 bases remaining between them. The germline CDR1 and CDR2 sequences are MNHEY and SMNVEV (reference sequence). The CDR3 protein is CASSGASRNTIYF. The CDR3 DNA sequence: TGTGCCAGCAGTGGGGCGTCGCGGAACACCATATATTTT.